The 32 T cell receptor beta chains in this list originate from one sample, sequenced in a study of shared clonotypes between healthy human individuals. Only in-frame clones appear in the TCRdb table, and some are missing; sequencing was by immunoSEQ multiplex PCR. The table shows about 2.4 million clones, with over 85% occurring only once. Sequenced input: naive CD4+ T cells sorted from blood. Subset defined: CD45RA+ positively selected. The receptors shown here come from a young man in good health.

Turning to this clone: The same CDR3 is also encoded by other DNA sequences in this sample. The V and J genes are TRBV6-1 and TRBJ1-6; a weak D match, TRBD1 (6 bases). CDR1 is MNHNS, CDR2 SASEGT, per germline. The V gene lost 4 bases and the J gene lost 9 bases, with 7 bases spanning the gap. This CDR3 comprises 12 residues. DNA of the CDR3: TGTGCCAGCAGTGCGACAGGTTCACCCCTCCACTTT. Translating it yields CASSATGSPLHF.

The rearrangement uses TRBV18 and TRBJ2-2; D possibly corresponds to TRBD1 (5 bases). V was pared by 0 bases and J by 7 bases, with 9 bases between. The CDR3 length is 14 residues. Germline lookup yields CDR1 KGHSH and CDR2 LQKENI. CDR3 DNA: TGTGCCAGCTCACCACCGGGGCTCAGCGGGGAGCTGTTTTTT. Translating gives CASSPPGLSGELFF.

J is TRBJ2-5 and V is TRBV5-6, with 10 bases that match TRBD1. V shed 4 bases and J 2 bases; nucleotides not matched to a gene: 5. The germline CDR1 and CDR2 sequences are SGHDT and YYEEEE. The length of the CDR3 is 15 residues. The CDR3 spells CASSVDRGNQETQYF. The CDR3 DNA is TGTGCCAGCAGCGTGGACAGGGGGAATCAAGAGACCCAGTACTTC.

On this clone: Other DNA sequences in the sample encode the same CDR3. The genes are TRBV7-2 and TRBJ1-4; 7 bases fit TRBD1. The CDR3 sequence is 16 residues long. The germline V gene encodes CDR1 SGHTA and CDR2 FQGNSA. V gave up 5 bases and J gave up 8 bases; unmatched junction bases: 14. The CDR3 reads CASSLYRGGAGEKLFF. The CDR3 nucleotides read TGTGCCAGCAGCCTGTACAGGGGCGGTGCGGGAGAAAAACTGTTTTTT.

This sequence joins TRBV6-5 and TRBJ1-1; D is ambiguous. CDR1 and CDR2 (germline): MNHEY, SVGAGI. The CDR3 is 13 amino acids. Trimming took 1 base from V and 3 from J, leaving 6 bases between them. The CDR3 nucleotides read TGTGCCAGCAGTTACTTTTCGGACACTGAAGCTTTCTTT. Protein product: CASSYFSDTEAFF.

CDR3 residues: CASSPTRGGAGEQYF. DNA of the CDR3: TGTGCCAGCAGCCCTACTAGGGGGGGGGCCGGAGAGCAGTACTTC. J is TRBJ2-7 and V is TRBV4-2; D possibly corresponds to TRBD2 (7 bases). This CDR3 spans 15 amino acids. Trimming cost V 4 bases and J 7 bases, with 20 bases left between them. In germline, CDR1 is LGHNA, CDR2 YNFKEQ.

This chain connects TRBV9 to TRBJ1-1; 8 bases are a match to TRBD1. Unmatched junction bases numbered 7, after V lost 3 bases and J lost 0 bases. CDR1 is SGDLS, CDR2 YYNGEE, per germline. This CDR3 region has 16 residues. The CDR3 sequence: CASSGEGTGMNTEAFF. The CDR3 DNA is TGTGCCAGCAGCGGGGAGGGGACAGGCATGAACACTGAAGCTTTCTTT. Combining the CDR3 with reference TRBV9 and TRBJ1-1 gives the whole variable domain DSGVTQTPKHLITATGQRVTLRCSPRSGDLSVYWYQQSLDQGLQFLIQYYNGEERAKGNILERFSAQQFPDLHSELNLSSLELGDSALYFCASSGEGTGMNTEAFFGQGTRLTVV.

The rearrangement uses TRBV6-1 and TRBJ2-7; possible D gene TRBD1, 6 bases. The V gene's germline CDR1 is MNHNS and CDR2 SASEGT. The CDR3 has 14 amino acids. Trimming removed 11 bases from V and 0 bases from J, with 17 bases in between. Written as DNA, the CDR3 is TGTGCCTCGACAGCAGGGACAAGCTCCTACGAGCAGTACTTC. This encodes CASTAGTSSYEQYF.

The chain employs TRBV27 and TRBJ1-3; a weak D match, TRBD1 (5 bases). Trimming stripped 5 bases from V and 0 bases from J, with 17 bases between. This CDR3 is 17 amino acids long. Per germline, CDR1 MNHEY and CDR2 SMNVEV (reference sequence). The CDR3 DNA is TGTGCCAGCAGTACCTCGGAAGGGGTCTTCTCTGGAAACACCATATATTTT. Encoded protein: CASSTSEGVFSGNTIYF.

The chain recombines TRBV7-2 with TRBJ2-2; 8 nucleotides align to TRBD1. The length of the CDR3 is 17 residues. Per germline, CDR1 SGHTA and CDR2 FQGNSA. V trimming: 5 bases; J trimming: 5 bases; junction bases outside the gene matches: 13. The CDR3 nucleotides are TGTGCCAGCAGCCAGACCCCCCTGCAGGGGGCAACCGGGGAGCTGTTTTTT. This gives the protein CASSQTPLQGATGELFF.

This chain links TRBV10-3 with TRBJ2-2; 8 nucleotides line up with TRBD1. Per the germline V gene, CDR1 is ENHRY and CDR2 is SYGVKD. The CDR3 is made up of 15 amino acids. V was clipped by 6 bases and J by 4 bases; unmatched bases: 7. Written as DNA, the CDR3 is TGTGCCATCAGACAAGACAGGGGCGGCACCGGGGAGCTGTTTTTT. This gives the protein CAIRQDRGGTGELFF.

This chain links TRBV4-3 with TRBJ2-3; D unresolved. The germline V gene encodes CDR1 LGHNA and CDR2 YSLEER. The CDR3 has 15 residues. Trimming shortened V by 5 bases and J by 6 bases, and 18 bases separated the two germline ends. CDR3 loop: CASSALPSLRDTQYF. CDR3 DNA: TGCGCCAGCAGCGCTCTCCCAAGCCTCAGGGATACGCAGTATTTT.

The rearrangement links TRBV7-2 to TRBJ1-3, with D possibly matching TRBD1 (5 bases). Trimming took 5 bases from V and 5 from J, leaving 10 bases between them. This CDR3 is 13 amino acids long. Germline CDR1 reads SGHTA; CDR2 reads FQGNSA. Here the CDR3 DNA reads TGTGCCAGCAGCCCAGGGCGGAGAAACACCATATATTTT. Its translation is CASSPGRRNTIYF. Supplemented by reference TRBV7-2 and TRBJ1-3, the full variable domain reads GAGVSQSPSNKVTEKGKDVELRCDPISGHTALYWYRQSLGQGLEFLIYFQGNSAPDKSGLPSDRFSAERTGGSVSTLTIQRTQQEDSAVYLCASSPGRRNTIYFGEGSWLTVV.

This chain connects TRBV4-3 to TRBJ1-5; no firm D call. Between the trimmed V and J ends, which lost 1 base and 4 bases, there was a span of 11 bases. CDR1 is LGHNA, CDR2 YSLEER, per germline. This CDR3 has 15 residues. This CDR3 is CASSQVYWGNQPQHF. CDR3 coding DNA: TGCGCCAGCAGCCAAGTTTATTGGGGTAATCAGCCCCAGCATTTT.

The gene calls are TRBV28 and TRBJ1-2; D gene uncertain. The germline V and J ends were trimmed by 10 bases and 6 bases, with 15 bases remaining between them. CDR1 and CDR2 (germline): MDHEN, SYDVKM. CDR3 length: 12 amino acids. CDR3 sequence: CATNGELDGYTF. CDR3 coding DNA: TGTGCCACCAACGGGGAGCTTGATGGCTACACCTTC.

Points on this clone: Additional DNA sequences in this sample encode the identical CDR3. The chain combines TRBV12-5 with TRBJ2-5; D is undetermined. V was trimmed by 5 bases and J by 5 bases, leaving 6 bases between them. The CDR3 is 11 residues long. From germline, CDR1 is LGHNT and CDR2 FRNRAP. This CDR3 is CASGLGETQYF. CDR3 in DNA: TGTGCTAGTGGTCTTGGGGAGACCCAGTACTTC.

The CDR3 nucleotides read TGCGCCAGCAGCTTGGAAGGGACTAGCGGCACAGATACGCAGTATTTT. The encoded protein is CASSLEGTSGTDTQYF. The J gene is TRBJ2-3, the V gene TRBV5-1, with 10 bases matching TRBD2. The CDR3 is 16 amino acids. Trimming at V came to 0 bases and at J to 1 base, leaving 2 bases not matched to a gene. Germline assignment: CDR1 SGHRS and CDR2 YFSETQ.

The chain links TRBV6-6 to TRBJ2-5; D tentatively reads TRBD1 or TRBD2 (6 bases each). This CDR3 is built from 13 residues. V was trimmed by 4 bases and J by 9 bases, leaving 15 bases between them. The V gene's germline CDR1 is MNHNY and CDR2 SVGAGI (reference sequence). The DNA of the CDR3 is TGTGCCAGCAGTTTCCCGGGGGCCGGGGCCCAGTACTTC. Translated, it gives CASSFPGAGAQYF.

V usage is TRBV11-2 and J usage is TRBJ2-1; D perhaps matches TRBD1 (6 bases). This CDR3 has 16 residues. V lost 3 bases to trimming and J lost 7 bases, with 19 bases between them. Germline CDR1 and CDR2: SGHAT and FQNNGV. In DNA form, the CDR3 reads TGTGCCAGCAGCTTGAGTTGGGACACATTCCCGAATGAGCAGTTCTTC. Amino acid sequence: CASSLSWDTFPNEQFF.

The J gene is TRBJ2-3, the V gene TRBV29-1; TRBD2 matches at 7 bases. The CDR3 extends over 16 amino acids. Germline lookup yields CDR1 SQVTM and CDR2 ANQGSEA. The DNA of the CDR3 is TGCGCATACTCGGGTGGGGCTAGCGGCAACACAGATACGCAGTATTTT. The encoded protein is CAYSGGASGNTDTQYF.

J is TRBJ2-7 and V is TRBV28; unclear D gene. In germline, CDR1 is MDHEN, CDR2 SYDVKM. Trimming shortened V by 5 bases and J by 7 bases, and 21 bases separated the two germline ends. This CDR3 spans 15 amino acids. The CDR3 is CASSDPRKWVWEQYF. CDR3 nucleotide sequence: TGTGCCAGCAGTGACCCCCGGAAGTGGGTCTGGGAGCAGTACTTC.

Comments on this clone: Other DNA sequences of this sample code for an identical CDR3. V is TRBV2 and J is TRBJ2-3, with D tentatively TRBD2 (5 bases). Germline V gene sequence: CDR1 SNHLY, CDR2 FYNNEI. Between the trimmed V and J ends, which lost 8 bases and 3 bases, there was a span of 9 bases. This CDR3 comprises 12 residues. The chain's CDR3 is CASSRRTDTQYF. The CDR3 bases are TGTGCCAGCTCAAGGAGGACAGATACGCAGTATTTT.

CDR3 residues: CASSRIRGGLAGPGELFF. DNA of the CDR3: TGTGCCAGCAGCCGGATTAGGGGGGGACTAGCGGGACCCGGGGAGCTGTTTTTT. The chain has TRBV7-2 and TRBJ2-2, with TRBD2 matching 13 bases. V shed 5 bases and J 6 bases; nucleotides not matched to a gene: 12. Per germline, CDR1 SGHTA and CDR2 FQGNSA. This CDR3 is built from 18 residues.

The genes are TRBV2 and TRBJ1-4, with no clear D. This CDR3 comprises 15 residues. V was pared by 7 bases and J by 1 base, with 13 bases between. Germline V CDR1 and CDR2: SNHLY, FYNNEI. CDR3 coding DNA: TGTGCCAGCAAAGGCGGCCGGGGAACTAATGAAAAACTGTTTTTT. It yields the protein CASKGGRGTNEKLFF.

The gene calls are TRBV7-9 and TRBJ1-1; possibly TRBD1 for D (5 bases). The CDR3 consists of 17 residues. Trimming took 6 bases from V and 3 from J, leaving 23 bases between them. Looked up from germline, CDR1 is SEHNR and CDR2 is FQNEAQ (reference sequence). CDR3 sequence (DNA): TGTGCCAGCAGGCTTAGTATTGGTGGGACTAACGACACTGAAGCTTTCTTT. As protein: CASRLSIGGTNDTEAFF.

V gene TRBV11-2 combines with J gene TRBJ2-7; D remains unclear. Germline V gene data show CDR1 as SGHAT and CDR2 as FQNNGV. V lost 2 bases to trimming and J lost 1 base, with 12 bases between them. The CDR3 runs 15 residues. As DNA, the CDR3 is TGTGCCAGCAGCTTAATCAGGAGTCCATCCTACGAGCAGTACTTC. Its translation is CASSLIRSPSYEQYF.

The V and J genes are TRBV5-4 and TRBJ1-1, with 10 positions matching TRBD1. The CDR3 consists of 16 residues. The germline gives CDR1 SGHNT, CDR2 YYREEE (reference sequence). Trimming removed 0 bases from V and 0 bases from J; junction bases left unmatched: 2. The CDR3 region has the DNA TGTGCCAGCAGCTTGGGACAGGGGGCGCTGAACACTGAAGCTTTCTTT. Residues: CASSLGQGALNTEAFF. Complete variable domain (other parts from reference TRBV5-4 and TRBJ1-1): ETGVTQSPTHLIKTRGQQVTLRCSSQSGHNTVSWYQQALGQGPQFIFQYYREEENGRGNFPPRFSGLQFPNYSSELNVNALELDDSALYLCASSLGQGALNTEAFFGQGTRLTVV.

This clone appeared a few times. This chain connects TRBV7-9 to TRBJ1-6; tentative D call: TRBD1 (6 bases). The germline V and J ends were trimmed by 6 bases and 8 bases, with 14 bases remaining between them. Per the germline V gene, CDR1 is SEHNR and CDR2 is FQNEAQ (reference sequence). The length of the CDR3 is 14 residues. The CDR3 is CASRVTGLDSPLHF. In DNA form, the CDR3 reads TGTGCCAGCAGGGTGACAGGTTTGGATTCACCCCTCCACTTT.

The V gene is TRBV10-3, the J gene TRBJ1-1; tentative D call: TRBD1 (6 bases). The CDR3 runs to 17 residues. Trimming left V 3 bases short and J 4 bases short, with 21 bases between. Germline lookup yields CDR1 ENHRY and CDR2 SYGVKD. CDR3 sequence: CAISDPGRQGSITEAFF. CDR3 bases: TGTGCCATCAGTGACCCGGGGAGGCAGGGGTCGATCACTGAAGCTTTCTTT.

The V gene is TRBV6-7, the J gene TRBJ1-1; D call uncertain. TRBV6-7 is classed as an ORF, of uncertain function. Trimming shortened V by 4 bases and J by 4 bases, and 19 bases separated the two germline ends. The CDR3 is 16 residues long. Here the CDR3 DNA reads TGTGCCAGCAGTTTGAGGGTGGAGGAAACATGCACTGAAGCTTTCTTT. Protein: CASSLRVEETCTEAFF.

V is TRBV9 and J is TRBJ2-7, with D perhaps TRBD2 (7 bases). V lost 3 bases and J 3 bases, leaving 16 bases between the germline ends. Germline CDR1 reads SGDLS; CDR2 reads YYNGEE. The CDR3 spans 15 residues. CDR3 in amino acids: CASSEGGGSFYEQYF. CDR3 nucleotide sequence: TGTGCCAGCAGCGAGGGGGGCGGGAGTTTCTACGAGCAGTACTTC.

This chain joins TRBV29-1 and TRBJ1-2, with TRBD1 matching over 7 bases. The length of the CDR3 is 12 residues. V was clipped by 6 bases and J by 3 bases; unmatched bases: 4. Germline CDR1 SQVTM, CDR2 ANQGSEA. CDR3 sequence (DNA): TGCAGCGTCCCCAGGGGGGACTATGGCTACACCTTC. Translation: CSVPRGDYGYTF.